Below, 20 T cell receptor beta chains from the same sample are listed, as sequenced in a study of T cells in women clearing cervical HPV infection. The protocol was immunoSEQ multiplex PCR, while the TCRdb copy is restricted to in-frame clones and leaves out a portion. The sample has tens of thousands of clones. The sample consisted of blood buffy coat. The source is a woman aged 18-70 years with a cervical HPV16 infection that either progressed to CIN3+ or cleared (not recorded which).

Note on this clone: Coverage ceases 3 residues before the CDR3 finishes, and the germline J gene fills in the end. The gene calls are TRBV20-1 and TRBJ1-2; D might be TRBD1 (5 bases). CDR1 is DFQATT, CDR2 SNEGSKA, per germline (reference sequence). There are 12 residues in the CDR3. Trimming took off 7 bases at V and 2 bases at J, with 11 bases between the two ends. Here the CDR3 reads CSVAGQNYGYTF. The DNA read from the CDR3 is TGCAGTGTGGCAGGGCAAAACTATGGC.

Details on this clone: The read terminates 3 residues ahead of where the CDR3 ends, so the germline J gene completes it. The genes are TRBV7-8 and TRBJ1-5; D remains ambiguous. Germline V gene data show CDR1 as SGHVS and CDR2 as FQNEAQ. Trimming shortened V by 3 bases and J by 7 bases, and 7 bases separated the two germline ends. The CDR3 length is 12 residues. The CDR3: CASSLGGQPQHF. The covered CDR3 bases are TGTGCCAGCAGCTTGGGCGGGCAGCCC.

Remarks on this clone: Coverage ceases 3 residues before the CDR3 finishes, and the germline J gene fills in the end. This rearrangement joins TRBV20-1 to TRBJ1-1; D unresolved. Germline loops: CDR1 DFQATT, CDR2 SNEGSKA (reference sequence). The CDR3 loop spans 14 amino acids. The CDR3 DNA, read in part, is TGCAGTGCTCCTATTCCTATGGGGATGCGGGGA. Its translation is CSAPIPMGMRG. The whole CDR3 reads CSAPIPMGMRGAFF.

In the case of this clone: The CDR3 extends 3 residues past the end of the read, so its final part is completed from the germline J gene. The chain employs TRBV12-3 or TRBV12-4 and TRBJ2-5; 7 bases match TRBD1. CDR3 length: 13 residues. Trimming cost V 8 bases and J 2 bases; bases outside gene matches: 5. The CDR3 is CASYLTGQETQYF. The CDR3 DNA, read in part, is TGTGCCAGCTATTTGACAGGGCAAGAGACC.

On this clone: The missing CDR3 end, 3 residues past where the read stops, is filled in from the germline J gene. The rearrangement uses TRBV20-1 and TRBJ1-5; TRBD1 agrees at 7 bases. With 6 bases clipped from V and 6 bases from J, the junction kept 2 bases outside the gene matches. The CDR3 runs 11 residues. CDR1 and CDR2 from the germline V gene are DFQATT and SNEGSKA (reference sequence). CDR3 in amino acids: CSASGGQPQHF. The CDR3 bases that were read are TGCAGTGCCTCAGGGGGTCAGCCC.

The CDR3 sequence is CASSQTSGGYNEQFF. The sequenced part of the CDR3 DNA is TGTGCCAGCAGCCAAACTAGCGGCGGGTACAATGAG. The chain links TRBV5-4 to TRBJ2-1, with TRBD2 matching 8 bases. The read is 3 residues too short to cover the CDR3 end, so that end is filled in from the germline J gene. Germline CDR1 and CDR2: SGHNT and YYREEE (reference sequence). J lost 4 bases, V lost 4 bases, and 7 bases had no gene match. The CDR3 has 15 amino acids.

In regard to this clone: The missing CDR3 end, 3 residues past where the read stops, is filled in from the germline J gene. The chain is built from TRBV19 and TRBJ2-5; D is perhaps TRBD1 (6 bases). CDR1 is LNHDA and CDR2 is SQIVND in the germline V gene (reference sequence). Trimming cost V 7 bases and J 6 bases, with 9 bases left between them. CDR3 length: 11 amino acids. CDR3 protein: CASKQGKTQYF. The CDR3 DNA, read in part, is TGTGCCAGTAAGCAGGGGAAGACC.

Concerning this clone: The CDR3 end falls 3 residues outside the read, so it is completed with the germline J gene. J is TRBJ2-1 and V is TRBV20-1; D might be TRBD2 (6 bases). V was trimmed by 3 bases and J by 7 bases, leaving 10 bases between them. Germline values: CDR1 DFQATT, CDR2 SNEGSKA (reference sequence). There are 12 residues in the CDR3. CDR3 bases read: TGCAGTGCTAGGTTCGCGGGGAATGAG. Its protein product is CSARFAGNE. In full, the CDR3 is CSARFAGNEQFF.

On this clone: The junction shows a germline mismatch at one end, possibly a read error. The read halts 3 residues ahead of the CDR3 end, with the missing end drawn from the germline J gene. This chain links TRBV4-2 with TRBJ2-7; D remains unclear. This CDR3 has 13 amino acids. Per germline, CDR1 LGHNA and CDR2 YNFKEQ. Incomplete CDR3 DNA: TGCGCCAGCAGTCCTTCTGTATCCTACGAG. Its protein product is CASSPSVSYE. The entire CDR3 reads CASSPSVSYEQYF.

Remarks on this clone: From the germline J gene comes the end of the CDR3, since the read stops 3 residues before it. The chain is built from TRBV5-1 and TRBJ2-3; 9 bases line up with TRBD2. The trim removed 0 bases at V and 4 bases at J, leaving 15 bases unmatched. CDR3 length equals 19 residues. Per germline, CDR1 SGHRS and CDR2 YFSETQ. The CDR3 bases that were read are TGCGCCAGCAGCTTGGGGGTGATTGGGAGCGGGACTAGCCCAGATACG. Amino acids: CASSLGVIGSGTSPDT. In full, the CDR3 reads CASSLGVIGSGTSPDTQYF.

Notes on this clone: The read halts 3 residues ahead of the CDR3 end, with the missing end drawn from the germline J gene. The V call is TRBV7-2, the J call TRBJ2-2; 9 bases are shared with TRBD2. The CDR3 is 17 amino acids. The trim removed 0 bases at V and 4 bases at J, leaving 6 bases unmatched. CDR1 and CDR2 from the germline V gene are SGHTA and FQGNSA. The CDR3 reads CASSLAPAGGPTGELFF. The covered CDR3 bases are TGTGCCAGCAGCTTAGCCCCAGCGGGGGGCCCCACCGGGGAG.

CDR3 sequence reads: CASSPGLSYNEQFF. The covered CDR3 bases are TGTGCCAGCAGCCCGGGACTCTCGTACAATGAG. The gene calls are TRBV11-3 and TRBJ2-1; D is possibly TRBD2 (6 bases). The read is 3 residues too short to cover the CDR3 end, so that end is filled in from the germline J gene. The CDR3 totals 14 residues. V shed 5 bases and J shed 4 bases, with 12 bases lying between them. Germline CDR1 and CDR2: SGHNT and YENEEA.

As for this clone: Read sequence stops 3 residues before the CDR3 end, and the germline J gene provides the missing end. The chain couples TRBV20-1 to TRBJ2-3; 10 bases agree with TRBD2. The germline gives CDR1 DFQATT, CDR2 SNEGSKA (reference sequence). The CDR3 extends over 16 amino acids. V shed 6 bases, J shed 2 bases, and the junction held 11 bases outside the gene matches. The DNA read from the CDR3 is TGCAGTGCCGTCCCTACTAGCGGGGACTTCACAGATACG. Translated, it gives CSAVPTSGDFTDT. In full, the CDR3 reads CSAVPTSGDFTDTQYF.

The CDR3: CASSPDRGRGETQYF. The part of the CDR3 DNA that was read is TGTGCCAGCAGCCCCGACCGGGGGAGGGGAGAGACC. V and J are TRBV7-9 and TRBJ2-5; 7 nucleotides match TRBD2. The read terminates 3 residues before the CDR3 end, so the remaining end is supplied by the germline J gene. CDR1 and CDR2 from the germline V gene are SEHNR and FQNEAQ (reference sequence). The CDR3 runs to 15 residues. Trimming at V came to 5 bases and at J to 4 bases, leaving 10 bases not matched to a gene.

Details on this clone: From the germline J gene comes the end of the CDR3, since the read stops 3 residues before it. This chain joins TRBV2 and TRBJ2-7; D might be TRBD1 (6 bases). Trimming took off 4 bases at V and 2 bases at J, with 15 bases between the two ends. Germline values: CDR1 SNHLY, CDR2 FYNNEI. The CDR3 covers 15 residues. Partial CDR3 DNA: TGTGCCAGCAGTGTTCAGGGGATCGGGCCCTACGAG. It is translated as CASSVQGIGPYE. The whole CDR3 protein is CASSVQGIGPYEQYF.

In regard to this clone: The read is 3 residues too short to cover the CDR3 end, so that end is filled in from the germline J gene. V is TRBV5-1 and J is TRBJ2-3, with TRBD2 identical over 9 bases. The CDR3 runs to 15 residues. The V and J ends lost 0 bases and 5 bases, in that order; junction bases with no gene match: 4. CDR1 and CDR2 (germline): SGHRS, YFSETQ. The CDR3 sequence: CASSLGLAVGDTQYF. Incomplete CDR3 DNA: TGCGCCAGCAGCTTGGGACTAGCGGTCGGAGATACG.

With regard to this clone: The read falls 3 residues short of the CDR3 end, and the missing part is taken from the germline J gene. The genes are TRBV20-1 and TRBJ2-1; TRBD2 agrees at 12 bases. J was trimmed by 0 bases and V by 5 bases; bases with no gene match: 14. CDR1 is DFQATT and CDR2 is SNEGSKA in the germline V gene (reference sequence). The CDR3 consists of 19 residues. CDR3 sequence reads: CSARLTSGGLQSSYNEQFF. The CDR3 bases that were read are TGCAGTGCTCGACTGACTAGCGGGGGACTGCAGAGCTCCTACAATGAG.

On this clone: Germline and junction disagree at one end, which may indicate a read error. The read comes to an end 3 residues before the CDR3 does, leaving the germline J gene to fill in the end. V and J are TRBV7-9 and TRBJ2-7; no firm D call. The CDR3 loop spans 11 amino acids. CDR1 is SEHNR, CDR2 FQNEAQ, per germline (reference sequence). The CDR3 loop is CPSSHYYEQYF. CDR3 bases read: TGTCCCAGCAGCCACTATTACGAG.

Turning to this clone: The read halts 3 residues ahead of the CDR3 end, with the missing end drawn from the germline J gene. The J gene is TRBJ2-4, the V gene TRBV7-6; TRBD2 matches 7 bases. This CDR3 is built from 13 residues. The V gene's germline CDR1 is SGHVS and CDR2 FNYEAQ. CDR3 residues: CASSSFSGGIQYF. The CDR3 bases that were read are TGTGCCAGCAGCTCATTCTCCGGGGGGATT.

Concerning this clone itself: The read falls 3 residues short of the CDR3 end, and the missing part is taken from the germline J gene. The rearrangement links TRBV11-2 to TRBJ2-2, with D unclear. V dropped 1 base and J dropped 1 base, with 4 bases sitting between them. The CDR3 runs 14 residues. The germline V gene has CDR1 SGHAT and CDR2 FQNNGV. Here the CDR3 reads CASSLAENTGELFF. The sequenced part of the CDR3 DNA is TGTGCCAGCAGCTTAGCAGAGAACACCGGGGAG.